This TCR beta chain was obtained from a study of blood T cell repertoires in COVID-19 (dated by TCRdb to the early 2020s). Regarding the research as a whole: Collaborator samples came from the United States, Italy and Spain and covered acute and convalescent phases of COVID-19. The prospective study material was composed of cDNA or gDNA derived from T cells, B-cell-depleted T cells, or PBMCs. Deeply sampled blood TCRbeta repertoires from subjects exposed to, actively infected with, or recovered from COVID-19 were included in the dataset. A freely available public database, intended as a resource for researchers studying the immune response to SARS-CoV-2, is where the repertoires were released. Samples came from the ongoing ImmuneRACE study (first 160 participants) plus 1,254 subjects from 6 global collaborators. A de-identified subject ID, COVID-19 status, age in years and sex were almost always included in the sample metadata. Where available, HLA class I and class II types were taken from metadata supplied by the sample provider and were not determined by assay-based typing. Overall study results and their limits: The quantity of clinical and demographic metadata differed by source and by participant and was supplied without curation.

About this clone: Its cognate antigen has yet to be identified. No base quality information exists; no much larger clone differs at one position.

TCRbeta CDR3 regions were amplified from genomic DNA using the immunoSEQ Assay, a bias-controlled multiplex PCR. In the paper's pipeline: Within the assay, amplification of reference gene primers was used to estimate how many nucleated cells each sample contained. To quantify the absolute abundance of each unique TCRbeta CDR3 rearrangement, sequence reads were collapsed and filtered. For each sample, productive Simpson clonality was calculated by taking the square root of Simpson's diversity index across productive rearrangements. TCRdb took this table from immuneACCESS and kept in-frame rearrangements with V and J called. Such tables lack part of the clones; where checked against another copy, unresolved V genes explain under half of the gap, and the rest is unexplained. V and J calls and clone size follow that table, whereas D and trimming were derived from the DNA. This sample comprises 300,000 to 500,000 clones, around 87% of them detected only once. In total, the top ten clones hold about 0.89% of the sample.

The V and J ends are trimmed by 0 bases and 3 bases, leaving 8 bases between them. Taken from the germline V gene (reference sequence), the CDR1 and CDR2 loops are MNHEY and SMNVEV. The CDR3 runs 15 amino acids, cysteine and phenylalanine included. The kept DNA is CDR3 alone, 45 bases in frame from the first base. Participants in the prospective study were enrolled through a virtual design, were aged roughly 18 to 100 years, and lived in 24 United States geographic areas. In the prospective study, cohorts were assigned on the basis of participant-reported clinical history obtained from a screening survey and a study questionnaire. Mobile phlebotomists in the prospective study collected whole blood, serum and a nasopharyngeal or oropharyngeal swab from every participant. Participants in the prospective study had the option to provide additional blood draws and questionnaires over a 2-month period. Blood samples from the prospective study were shipped frozen or at room temperature prior to DNA extraction.

Recombination linked TRBV27 to TRBJ1-4; the D segment cannot be called with confidence. What was sequenced was PBMCs or T cells enriched from blood (not recorded which). This sequence was found in a young woman with acute COVID-19. The DNA sequence is TGTGCCAGCAGTTTATCATACAGCTCTAATGAAAAACTGTTTTTT. It is translated as CASSLSYSSNEKLFF. The CDR3 plus the reference TRBV27 and TRBJ1-4 genes for the other parts give the full variable domain: EAQVTQNPRYLITVTGKKLTVTCSQNMNHEYMSWYRQDPGLGLRQIYYSMNVEVTDKGDVPEGYKVSRKEKRNFPLILESPSPNQTSLYFCASSLSYSSNEKLFFGSGTQLSVL.